Here is one T cell receptor beta chain with its context. Antigen unknown. Each CDR3 protein gets one entry after TCRdb re-called the RT-PCR reads with MiXCR. The sample records hundreds of thousands of distinct CDR3 sequences, about 20% being singletons. This record comes from a study of response to subunit inactivated influenza vaccine. General observations from the study: A suggestion made by the authors is that each seasonal influenza vaccination recruits few new T cells.

This clonotype was sampled from a man between 50 and 69 years old who received an inactivated influenza vaccine. This sample comprised PBMCs from blood, obtained less than 22 months after vaccination.

The CDR3 loop reads CASSAGYNSPLHF. The CDR3 nucleotides read TGCGCCAGCAGTGCCGGCTATAATTCACCCCTCCACTTT. The chain employs TRBV10-1 and TRBJ1-6; D is ambiguous. Germline CDR1 is WNHNN and CDR2 is SYGVQD (reference sequence). The length of the CDR3 is 13 residues. V lost 4 bases and J lost 3, with 4 bases in between.